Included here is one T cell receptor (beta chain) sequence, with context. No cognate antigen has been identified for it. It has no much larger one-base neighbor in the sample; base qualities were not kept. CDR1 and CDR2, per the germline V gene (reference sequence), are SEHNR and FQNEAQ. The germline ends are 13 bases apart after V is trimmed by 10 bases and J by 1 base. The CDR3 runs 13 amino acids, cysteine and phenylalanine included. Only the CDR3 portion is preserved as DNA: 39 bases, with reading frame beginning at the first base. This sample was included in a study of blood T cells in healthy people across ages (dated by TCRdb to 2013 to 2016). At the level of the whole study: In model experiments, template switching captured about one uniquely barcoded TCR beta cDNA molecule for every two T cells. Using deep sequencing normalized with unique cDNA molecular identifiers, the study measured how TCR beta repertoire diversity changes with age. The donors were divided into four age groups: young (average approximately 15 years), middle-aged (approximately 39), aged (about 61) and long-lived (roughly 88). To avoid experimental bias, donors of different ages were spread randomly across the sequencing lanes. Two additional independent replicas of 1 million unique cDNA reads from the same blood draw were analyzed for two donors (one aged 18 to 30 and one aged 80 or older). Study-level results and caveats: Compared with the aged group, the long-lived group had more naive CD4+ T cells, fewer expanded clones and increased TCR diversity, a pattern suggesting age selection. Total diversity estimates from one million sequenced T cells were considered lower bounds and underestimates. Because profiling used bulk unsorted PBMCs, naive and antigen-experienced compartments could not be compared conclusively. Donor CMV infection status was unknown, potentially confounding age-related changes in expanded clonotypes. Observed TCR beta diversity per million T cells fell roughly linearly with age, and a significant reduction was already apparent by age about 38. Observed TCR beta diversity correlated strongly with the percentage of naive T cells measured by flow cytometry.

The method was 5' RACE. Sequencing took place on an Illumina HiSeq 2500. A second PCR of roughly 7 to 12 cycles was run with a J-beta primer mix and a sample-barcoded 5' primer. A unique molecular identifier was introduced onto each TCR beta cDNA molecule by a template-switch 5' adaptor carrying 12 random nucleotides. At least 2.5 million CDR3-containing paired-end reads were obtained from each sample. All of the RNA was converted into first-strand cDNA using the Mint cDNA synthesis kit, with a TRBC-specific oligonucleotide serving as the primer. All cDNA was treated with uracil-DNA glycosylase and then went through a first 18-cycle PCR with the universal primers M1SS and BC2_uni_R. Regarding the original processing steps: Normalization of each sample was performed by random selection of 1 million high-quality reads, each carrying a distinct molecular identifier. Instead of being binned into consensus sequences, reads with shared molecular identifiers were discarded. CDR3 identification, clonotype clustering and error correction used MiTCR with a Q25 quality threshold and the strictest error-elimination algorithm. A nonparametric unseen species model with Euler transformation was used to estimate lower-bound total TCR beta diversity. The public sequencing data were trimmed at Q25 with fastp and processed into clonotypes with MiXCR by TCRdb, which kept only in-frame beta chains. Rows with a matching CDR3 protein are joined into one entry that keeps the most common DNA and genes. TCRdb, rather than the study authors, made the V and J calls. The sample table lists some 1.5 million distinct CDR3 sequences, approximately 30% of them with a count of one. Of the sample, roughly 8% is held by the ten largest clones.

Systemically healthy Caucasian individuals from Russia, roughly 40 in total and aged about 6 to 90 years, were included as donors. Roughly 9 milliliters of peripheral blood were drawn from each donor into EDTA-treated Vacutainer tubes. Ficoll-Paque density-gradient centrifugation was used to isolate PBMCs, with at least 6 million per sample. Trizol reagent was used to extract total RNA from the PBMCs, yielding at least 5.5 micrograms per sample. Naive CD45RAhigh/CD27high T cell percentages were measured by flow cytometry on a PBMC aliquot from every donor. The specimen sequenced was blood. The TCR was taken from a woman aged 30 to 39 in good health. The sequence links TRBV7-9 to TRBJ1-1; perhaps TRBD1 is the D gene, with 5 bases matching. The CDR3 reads CATPGLGNTEAFF. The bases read TGTGCCACCCCGGGGCTGGGGAACACTGAAGCTTTCTTT. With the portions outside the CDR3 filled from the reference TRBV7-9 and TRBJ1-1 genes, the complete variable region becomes DTGVSQNPRHKITKRGQNVTFRCDPISEHNRLYWYRQTLGQGPEFLTYFQNEAQLEKSRLLSDRFSAERPKGSFSTLEIQRTEQGDSAMYLCATPGLGNTEAFFGQGTRLTVV.